Listed below are T cell receptor beta chains from one sample, sequenced in a study of cytomegalovirus exposure and HLA in healthy donors. TCRdb's table, derived via immunoSEQ multiplex PCR, lists solely in-frame clones and lacks some. The table includes some 120,000 clones, approximately 92% detected once. The sequenced sample was PBMCs. The receptors shown here come from a young woman in good health and CMV-seronegative. CDR3s include the opening cysteine and the closing phenylalanine or tryptophan.

v_call	cdr3_aa
TRBV19	CASSNPDRVFETQYF
TRBV5-1	CASSLAGTLLAKNIQYF
TRBV28	CASSYGAGGGTDTQYF
TRBV6-5	CASSYGSAGEQFF
TRBV6-5	CASSYDGGRGYTF
TRBV19	CASSFRTDIFTDTQYF
TRBV2	CASSGPGTVSEKLFF
TRBV6-1	CASRETQDSYSNQPQHF
TRBV28	CASSPGTGTSYEQYF
TRBV7-9	CASSPRTGLRETQYF
TRBV10-3	CAIGTGDTEAFF
TRBV6-1	CASRPVDTSNQPQHF
TRBV25-1	CASSEWSSVYTDTQYF
TRBV30	CARGSGGETQYF
TRBV14	CASSQEQWVAGNTIYF
TRBV29-1	CSGSGTTNTEAFF
TRBV2	CASSDRRGGGDTQYF
TRBV6-5	CASSQDSYGYTF
TRBV4-3	CASSETWGGPEKLFF
TRBV6-1	CASSELAGSYNEQFF
TRBV6-5	CASSDSGATVHGYTF
TRBV27	CASSPKTQGAGYGYTF
TRBV4-3	CASSQDTSGDQETQYF
TRBV27	CASSGTGVHTEAFF